This TCR beta chain is drawn from a study of T cells after yellow fever vaccination. This clonotype was counted ten times or more. TCRdb re-called the 5' RACE reads through MiXCR, storing one row per CDR3 protein. The sample holds about 250,000 distinct CDR3 sequences, roughly 3.7% seen once. V was shortened by 5 bases and J by 7 bases, with 15 bases between the two germline ends. CDR1 and CDR2 from the germline V gene are MNHEY and SVGEGT. CDR3 length: 15 amino acids. This chain joins TRBV6-2 or TRBV6-3 and TRBJ1-6; TRBD1 is a possible D gene (5 bases). Sequencing was performed on PBMCs, taken 15 days after the yellow fever booster vaccination. This clonotype originated in a man aged 18 to 29 who received the YFV17D yellow fever vaccine. The CDR3: CASSRPGSNNSPLHF. Here the CDR3 DNA reads TGTGCCAGCAGTCGACCAGGGAGCAACAATTCACCCCTCCACTTT.